This T cell receptor (beta chain) was identified in a study of T cells after posttransplantation cyclophosphamide. Overall study findings and caveats: Donor CD8+ memory clones often dominated recipient blood repertoires at later times.

Clones were read by immunoSEQ multiplex PCR, and TCRdb kept only the in-frame ones, dropping some. The sample gives some 9,000 clones, 95% to 99% of which show up once; about 0.25% is in the top ten. Germline CDR1 and CDR2: MNHEY and SVGAGI. Trimming cost V 6 bases and J 2 bases; bases outside gene matches: 10. The CDR3 is 15 amino acids. In the case of this clone: Antigen specificity is unknown.

This TCR was recovered from a middle-aged man in good health, CMV-negative, and a related stem cell transplant donor. The sequenced sample consisted of naive CD8+ T cells sorted from PBMCs. V and J are TRBV6-5 and TRBJ2-7, with 7 bases that match TRBD1. The CDR3: CASSEQTGHPYEQYF. The CDR3 DNA reads as TGTGCCAGCAGCGAACAGACAGGGCACCCCTACGAGCAGTACTTC.